This TCR beta chain was captured by sequencing in a study of T cell responses to AZD1222 COVID-19 vaccine. The overall study: Recipients boosted at about 4 weeks or about 12 weeks are pooled. General study results and limits: There were mostly white British donors and more females than males, and clonal diversity was possibly underestimated. Spike-specific TCR depth and breadth grew after two AZD1222 doses.

Points on this clone: Its specificity is not known.

TCRdb keeps only in-frame clones here, not all; method: immunoSEQ multiplex PCR. This table holds around 120,000 clones, about 85% found once. Germline V gives CDR1 SNHLY, CDR2 FYNNEI. Trimming took 6 bases from V and 6 from J, leaving 14 bases between them. This CDR3 comprises 14 residues. The chain carries TRBV2 and TRBJ2-2; weak D call: TRBD2 (5 bases). Sequenced material: peripheral blood, taken on day 0 of AZD1222 vaccination. This TCR derives from an adult in good health. CDR3 loop: CASSQKVEAGELFF. CDR3 sequence (DNA): TGTGCCAGCAGCCAGAAGGTGGAGGCCGGGGAGCTGTTTTTT.